The entry that follows covers one TCR beta chain sequence. Its antigen has not been determined. No base qualities exist here, and no much larger clone lies one base off it. The sample's time point label is to be understood as: roughly 12 months on ibrutinib. About 2 micrograms of genomic DNA were extracted from cryopreserved PBMCs for TCR beta library preparation. Longitudinal blood samples from CLL patients on ibrutinib monotherapy underwent high-throughput TCR beta sequencing. The patients took part in an open-label, single-center phase 2 trial of ibrutinib monotherapy. This sample was taken from a study of cytotoxic CD8 clonotypes in ibrutinib-treated CLL (dated by TCRdb to about 2021). Describing the broader study: The cohort was composed of under 12 relapsed/refractory and 15 treatment-naive patients; IGHV unmutated status was identified in some 17 patients. Response samples were taken after a median of roughly eleven months on treatment, ranging from about 6 to 36 months. Partial responses were observed in some 24 patients and complete responses in 2; after a median follow-up of around 68 months, remission was maintained in approximately 14 patients and progression was observed in roughly 12. An average of approximately 260,000 productive templates and 94,082 productive rearrangements was obtained per sample. Cryopreserved peripheral blood mononuclear cells were collected at three points: before therapy, at response, and at either sustained remission or disease progression. Of the roughly 86 people in the trial, about 25 had longitudinal samples available. Every sample from remission and from progressive disease was obtained while the patients were still on ibrutinib. What the work shows at the level of the full study, not this receptor alone: At ibrutinib response clonality went up, during sustained remission it held steady, and at progression it dropped back toward baseline. Sustained-remission and progressing patients did not have matched sampling times, and lymph node repertoires were not examined. Public clonotypes were rare and either shrank or stayed stable during treatment, and the rise in clonality at ibrutinib response reflected expansion of private clonotypes. Baseline clonality was found to be higher than that of age-matched healthy donors and was strongly correlated with circulating CD8+ T-cell counts.

A MiSeq instrument was used for deep resolution sequencing, which targeted depths ranging from 1 in 1 million up to 1 in 200,000 T cells, with coverage averaging 10x for each clonotype. TCR beta libraries were generated with the immunoSEQ hsTCRB Kit. In the source study's methods: Data were analyzed with ImmunoSEQ Data Assistant and ImmunoSEQ Analyzer, with V, D and J genes assigned per IMGT definitions. Clonality, which ranges from 0 to 1, was calculated by subtracting the normalized Shannon entropy of productive rearrangement frequencies from one. Only overrepresented clonotypes making up at least 0.05% of the repertoire of each patient were included in the public clonotype analysis. Repertoires from about a dozen age-matched healthy donors in immuneACCESS were used as clonality controls. TCRdb took over this immuneACCESS table, retaining in-frame rearrangements with V and J assigned. Such tables are incomplete; in checked studies, under half of the missing clones stem from an unresolved V gene, and the remainder is unexplained. For V, J and clone size, that table is used; D and trimming come from the DNA. This sample gives about 80,000 clones in total; around 79% of them show up just once. The ten largest account for around 4.8% of the sample.

CDR1 and CDR2 are read off the germline V gene (reference sequence) as SEHNR and FQNEAQ. V loses 5 bases of germline sequence and J loses 2 bases, and the interval between the two ends is 15 bases. The cysteine opens and the phenylalanine closes a CDR3 of 16 amino acids. Only the CDR3 part of the read is kept: 48 bases, read in frame from the first base. This clonotype originated in a human donor with chronic lymphocytic leukemia. The specimen comprised PBMCs, sampled after 12 months of ibrutinib treatment. Recombination connected TRBV7-9 to TRBJ2-2; the D gene could be either TRBD1 or TRBD2, each agreeing at 5 bases. The DNA sequence is given as TGTGCCAGCAGCATCCGGGACGGAACAAACACCGGGGAGCTGTTTTTT. This translates into CASSIRDGTNTGELFF.